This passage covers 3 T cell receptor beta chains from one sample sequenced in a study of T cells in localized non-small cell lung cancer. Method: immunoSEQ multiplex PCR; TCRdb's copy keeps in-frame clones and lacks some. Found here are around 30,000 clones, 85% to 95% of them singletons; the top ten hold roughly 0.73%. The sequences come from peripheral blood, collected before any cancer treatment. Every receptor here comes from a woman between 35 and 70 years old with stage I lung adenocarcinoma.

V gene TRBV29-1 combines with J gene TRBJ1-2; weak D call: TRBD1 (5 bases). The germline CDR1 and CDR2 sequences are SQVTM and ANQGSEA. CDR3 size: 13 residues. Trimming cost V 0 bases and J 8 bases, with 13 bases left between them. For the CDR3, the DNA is TGCAGCGTTGAAGATGGGGCGGGGAGCGGCTACACCTTC. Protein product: CSVEDGAGSGYTF.

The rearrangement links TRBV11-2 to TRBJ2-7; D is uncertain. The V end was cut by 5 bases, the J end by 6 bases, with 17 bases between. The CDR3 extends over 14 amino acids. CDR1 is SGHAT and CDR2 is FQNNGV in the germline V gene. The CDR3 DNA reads TGTGCCAGCAGCCCTAGGGTAGGGTTACCCGAGCAGTACTTC. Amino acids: CASSPRVGLPEQYF.

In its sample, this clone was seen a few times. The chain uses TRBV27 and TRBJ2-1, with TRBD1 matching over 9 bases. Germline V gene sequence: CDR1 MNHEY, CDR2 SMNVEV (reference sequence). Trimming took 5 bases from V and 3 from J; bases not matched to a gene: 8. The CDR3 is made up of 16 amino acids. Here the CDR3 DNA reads TGTGCCAGCAGTCCAGGTACGGACAGGGGCTACAATGAGCAGTTCTTC. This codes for CASSPGTDRGYNEQFF.